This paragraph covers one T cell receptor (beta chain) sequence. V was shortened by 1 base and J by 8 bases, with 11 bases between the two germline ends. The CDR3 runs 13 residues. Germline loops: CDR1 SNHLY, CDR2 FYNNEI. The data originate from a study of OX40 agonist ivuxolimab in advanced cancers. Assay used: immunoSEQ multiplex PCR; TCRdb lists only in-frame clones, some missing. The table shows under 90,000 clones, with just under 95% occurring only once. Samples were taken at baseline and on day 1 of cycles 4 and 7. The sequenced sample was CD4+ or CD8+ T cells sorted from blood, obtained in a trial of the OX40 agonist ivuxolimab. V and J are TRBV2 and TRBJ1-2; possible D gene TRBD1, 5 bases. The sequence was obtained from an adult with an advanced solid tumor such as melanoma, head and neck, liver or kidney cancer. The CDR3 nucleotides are TGTGCCAGCAGTGAAGAAGCAGGGTTCGGCTACACCTTC. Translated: CASSEEAGFGYTF. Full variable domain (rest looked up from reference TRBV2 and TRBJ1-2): EPEVTQTPSHQVTQMGQEVILRCVPISNHLYFYWYRQILGQKVEFLVSFYNNEISEKSEIFDDQFSVERPDGSNFTLKIRSTKLEDSAMYFCASSEEAGFGYTFGSGTRLTVV.